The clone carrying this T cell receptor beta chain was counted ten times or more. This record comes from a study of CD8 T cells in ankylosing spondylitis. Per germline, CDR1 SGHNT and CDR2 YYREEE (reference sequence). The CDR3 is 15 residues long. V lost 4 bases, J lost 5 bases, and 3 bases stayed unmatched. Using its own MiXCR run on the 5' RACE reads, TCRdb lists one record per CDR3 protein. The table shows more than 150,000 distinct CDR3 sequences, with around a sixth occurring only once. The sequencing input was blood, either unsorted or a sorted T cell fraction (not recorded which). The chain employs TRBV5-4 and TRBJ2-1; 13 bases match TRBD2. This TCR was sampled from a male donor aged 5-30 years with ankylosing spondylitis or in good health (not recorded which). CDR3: CASSGGLAGDNEQFF. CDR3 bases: TGTGCCAGCAGCGGAGGACTAGCGGGAGACAATGAGCAGTTCTTC.